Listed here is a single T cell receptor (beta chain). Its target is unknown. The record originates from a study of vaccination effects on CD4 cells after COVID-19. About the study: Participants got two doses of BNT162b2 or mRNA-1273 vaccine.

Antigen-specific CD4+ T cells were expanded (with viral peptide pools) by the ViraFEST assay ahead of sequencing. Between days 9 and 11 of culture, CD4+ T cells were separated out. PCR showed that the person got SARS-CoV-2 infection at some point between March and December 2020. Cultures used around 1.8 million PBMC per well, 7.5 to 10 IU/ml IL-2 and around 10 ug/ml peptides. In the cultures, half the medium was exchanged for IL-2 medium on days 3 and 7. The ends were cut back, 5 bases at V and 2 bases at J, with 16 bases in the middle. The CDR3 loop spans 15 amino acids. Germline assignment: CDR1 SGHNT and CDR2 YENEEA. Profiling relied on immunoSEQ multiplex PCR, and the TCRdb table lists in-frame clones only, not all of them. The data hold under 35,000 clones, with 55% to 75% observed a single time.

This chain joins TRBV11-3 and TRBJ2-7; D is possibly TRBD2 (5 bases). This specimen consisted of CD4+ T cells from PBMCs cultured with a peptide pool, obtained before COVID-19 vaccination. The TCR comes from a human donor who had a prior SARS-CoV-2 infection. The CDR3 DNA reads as TGTGCCAGCAGCCCCGGATCCGGGAAAGCCTACGAGCAGTACTTC. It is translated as CASSPGSGKAYEQYF. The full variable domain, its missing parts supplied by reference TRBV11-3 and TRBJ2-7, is EAGVVQSPRYKIIEKKQPVAFWCNPISGHNTLYWYLQNLGQGPELLIRYENEEAVDDSQLPKDRFSAERLKGVDSTLKIQPAELGDSAVYLCASSPGSGKAYEQYFGPGTRLTVT.